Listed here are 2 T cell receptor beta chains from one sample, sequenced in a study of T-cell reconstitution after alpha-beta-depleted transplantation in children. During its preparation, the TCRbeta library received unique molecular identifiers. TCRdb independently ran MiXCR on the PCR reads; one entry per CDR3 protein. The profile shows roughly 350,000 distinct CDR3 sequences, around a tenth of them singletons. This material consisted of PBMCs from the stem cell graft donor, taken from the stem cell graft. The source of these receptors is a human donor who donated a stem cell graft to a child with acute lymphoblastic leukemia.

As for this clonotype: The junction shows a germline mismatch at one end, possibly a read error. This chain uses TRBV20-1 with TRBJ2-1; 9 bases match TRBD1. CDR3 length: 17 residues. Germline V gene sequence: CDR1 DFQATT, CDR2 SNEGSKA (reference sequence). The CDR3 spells CCARKALQGAAYNEQFF. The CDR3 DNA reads TGCTGTGCTAGAAAAGCTCTACAGGGGGCTGCTTACAATGAGCAGTTCTTC.

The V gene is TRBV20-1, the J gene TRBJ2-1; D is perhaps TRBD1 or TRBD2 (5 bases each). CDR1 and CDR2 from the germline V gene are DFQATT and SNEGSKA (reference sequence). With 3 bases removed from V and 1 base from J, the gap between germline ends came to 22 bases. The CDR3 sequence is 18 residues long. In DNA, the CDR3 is TGCAGTGCTAGTCGAAGGGGACGACTGCTGGGGTCCTACAATGAGCAGTTCTTC. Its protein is CSASRRGRLLGSYNEQFF.